A single T cell receptor (beta chain) is shown here with its context. V dropped 3 bases and J dropped 7 bases, with 13 bases sitting between them. Germline assignment: CDR1 MGHDK and CDR2 SYGVNS. The CDR3 has 15 residues. This entry belongs to a study of control samples from healthy donors and cancer patients. Assay: immunoSEQ multiplex PCR; the TCRdb copy retains only in-frame clones and omits some. The repertoire holds under 200,000 clones, roughly 89% seen once, with 1.5% in the top ten. The sample taken for sequencing was blood. The receptor's source is a young woman in good health. The chain employs TRBV25-1 and TRBJ1-6, with D tentatively TRBD1 (6 bases). CDR3 loop: CASSETGGRNSPLHF. CDR3 in DNA: TGTGCCAGCAGTGAGACAGGCGGGCGGAATTCACCCCTCCACTTT.